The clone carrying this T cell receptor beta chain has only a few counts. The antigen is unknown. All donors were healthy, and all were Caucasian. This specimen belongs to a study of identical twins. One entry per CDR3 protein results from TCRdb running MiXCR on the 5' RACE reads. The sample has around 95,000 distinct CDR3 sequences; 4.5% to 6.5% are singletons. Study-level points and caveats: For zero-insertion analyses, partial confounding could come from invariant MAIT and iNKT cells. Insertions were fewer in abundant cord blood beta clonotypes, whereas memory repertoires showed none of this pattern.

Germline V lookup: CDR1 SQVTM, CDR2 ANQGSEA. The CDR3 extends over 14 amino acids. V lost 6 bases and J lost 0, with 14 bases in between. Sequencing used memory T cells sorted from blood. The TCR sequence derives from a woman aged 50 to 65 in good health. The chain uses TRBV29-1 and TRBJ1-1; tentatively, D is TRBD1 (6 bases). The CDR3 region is CSVVVGGMNTEAFF. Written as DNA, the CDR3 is TGCAGCGTCGTGGTGGGGGGCATGAACACTGAAGCTTTCTTT.